Sequencing of this TCR beta chain was carried out in a study of long-term antiretroviral therapy in people with HIV. Study summary: The immediate-ART recommendation dates to 2015, and the earliest samples predate it by about a decade.

Study findings and constraints: Repertoire dominance by clones expanded before ART was seen at all time points. ART-treated samples gained diversity yet remained below transplant donor controls.

V trimming: 0 bases; J trimming: 6 bases; junction bases outside the gene matches: 1. The CDR3 spans 15 residues. Per germline, CDR1 SGHTA and CDR2 FQGNSA. Running of the v3.0 immunoSEQ assay took place at survey level. Profiled with immunoSEQ multiplex PCR; TCRdb holds only in-frame clones, not every one. The repertoire consists of about 20,000 clones, with about nine tenths occurring once and the leading ten covering 7.5% to 10%. Participants who had HIV were, without exception, treated in the United States. To note about this clone: The antigen remains undetermined.

The receptor was derived from a woman aged 25-40 years with HIV. Here the sequenced sample was unsorted PBMCs, taken approximately 4.5 years before starting antiretroviral therapy. This chain joins TRBV7-2 and TRBJ2-1; 11 bases match TRBD2. CDR3 DNA: TGTGCCAGCAGCTTAGCTAGCGGGGGGGCCAATGAGCAGTTCTTC. Encoded protein: CASSLASGGANEQFF.